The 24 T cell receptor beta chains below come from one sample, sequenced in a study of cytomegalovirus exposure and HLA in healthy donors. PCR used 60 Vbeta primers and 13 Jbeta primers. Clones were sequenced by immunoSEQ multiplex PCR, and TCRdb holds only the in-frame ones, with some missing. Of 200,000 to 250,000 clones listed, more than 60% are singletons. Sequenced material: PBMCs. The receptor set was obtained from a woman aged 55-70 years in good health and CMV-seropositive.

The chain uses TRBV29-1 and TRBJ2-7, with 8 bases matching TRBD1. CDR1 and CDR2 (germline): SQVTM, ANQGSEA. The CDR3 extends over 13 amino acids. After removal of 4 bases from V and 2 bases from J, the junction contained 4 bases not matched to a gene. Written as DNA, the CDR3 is TGCAGCGTTGCCTGGACAGGGACCTACGAGCAGTACTTC. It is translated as CSVAWTGTYEQYF.

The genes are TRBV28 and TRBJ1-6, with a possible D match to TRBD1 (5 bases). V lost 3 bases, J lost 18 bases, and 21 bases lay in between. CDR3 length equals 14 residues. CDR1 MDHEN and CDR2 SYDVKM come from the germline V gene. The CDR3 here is CASSFSSGWFARHF. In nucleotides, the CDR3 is TGTGCCAGCAGTTTCTCGTCAGGGTGGTTTGCTCGCCACTTT.

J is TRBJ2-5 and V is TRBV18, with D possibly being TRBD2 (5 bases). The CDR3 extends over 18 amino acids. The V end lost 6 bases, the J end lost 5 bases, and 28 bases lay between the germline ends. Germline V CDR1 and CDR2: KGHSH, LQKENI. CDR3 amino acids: CASSKRPRTTNLEETQYF. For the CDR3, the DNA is TGTGCCAGCTCCAAAAGGCCGCGGACGACTAACCTTGAGGAGACCCAGTACTTC.

The chain's CDR3 is CASSPGTYEQYF. Here the CDR3 DNA reads TGCGCCAGCAGCCCAGGAACCTACGAGCAGTACTTC. This chain connects TRBV5-1 to TRBJ2-7; no clear D gene. Between the trimmed V and J ends, which lost 4 bases and 2 bases, there was a span of 7 bases. Germline CDR1 and CDR2: SGHRS and YFSETQ. The CDR3 runs 12 residues. Supplemented by reference TRBV5-1 and TRBJ2-7, the full variable domain reads KAGVTQTPRYLIKTRGQQVTLSCSPISGHRSVSWYQQTPGQGLQFLFEYFSETQRNKGNFPGRFSGRQFSNSRSEMNVSTLELGDSALYLCASSPGTYEQYFGPGTRLTVT.

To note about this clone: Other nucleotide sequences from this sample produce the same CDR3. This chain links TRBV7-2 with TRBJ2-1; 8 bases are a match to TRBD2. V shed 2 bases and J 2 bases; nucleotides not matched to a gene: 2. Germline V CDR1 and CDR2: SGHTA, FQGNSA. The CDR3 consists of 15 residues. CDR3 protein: CASSLPGGAYNEQFF. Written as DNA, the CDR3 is TGTGCCAGCAGCTTACCGGGGGGGGCCTACAATGAGCAGTTCTTC.

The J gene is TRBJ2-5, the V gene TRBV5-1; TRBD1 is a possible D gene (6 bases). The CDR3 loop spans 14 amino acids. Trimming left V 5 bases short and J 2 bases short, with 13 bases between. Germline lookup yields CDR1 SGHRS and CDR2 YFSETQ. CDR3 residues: CASSHQDSQETQYF. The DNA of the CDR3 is TGCGCCAGCAGTCACCAGGACAGTCAAGAGACCCAGTACTTC.

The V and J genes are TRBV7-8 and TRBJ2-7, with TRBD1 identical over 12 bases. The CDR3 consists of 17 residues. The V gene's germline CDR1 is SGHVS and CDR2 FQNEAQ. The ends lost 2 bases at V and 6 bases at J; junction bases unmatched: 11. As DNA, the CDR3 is TGTGCCAGCAGCTTATGGGCTCAGGGACAGGGGGCTCTCGAGCAGTACTTC. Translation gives CASSLWAQGQGALEQYF.

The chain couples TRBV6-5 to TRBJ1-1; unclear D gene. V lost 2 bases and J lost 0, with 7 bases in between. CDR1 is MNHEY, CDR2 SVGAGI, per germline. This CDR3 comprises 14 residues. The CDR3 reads CASSYGLMNTEAFF. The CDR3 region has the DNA TGTGCCAGCAGTTACGGGCTCATGAACACTGAAGCTTTCTTT.

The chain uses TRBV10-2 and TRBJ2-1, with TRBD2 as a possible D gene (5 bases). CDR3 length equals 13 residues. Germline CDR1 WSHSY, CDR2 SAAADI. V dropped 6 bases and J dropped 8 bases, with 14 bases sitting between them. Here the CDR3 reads CASRSGSLDEQFF. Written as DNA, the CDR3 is TGCGCCAGCAGGTCGGGGTCCTTGGATGAGCAGTTCTTC.

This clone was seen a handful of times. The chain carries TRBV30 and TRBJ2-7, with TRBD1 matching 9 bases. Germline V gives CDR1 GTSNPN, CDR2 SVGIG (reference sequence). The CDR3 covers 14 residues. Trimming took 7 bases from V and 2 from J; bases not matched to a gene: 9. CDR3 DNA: TGTGCCTTGCAACACAGGGGGCTGACCTACGAGCAGTACTTC. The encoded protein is CALQHRGLTYEQYF.

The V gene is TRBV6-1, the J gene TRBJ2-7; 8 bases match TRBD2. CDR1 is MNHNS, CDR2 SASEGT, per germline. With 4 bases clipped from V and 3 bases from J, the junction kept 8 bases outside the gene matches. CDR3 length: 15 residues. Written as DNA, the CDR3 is TGTGCCAGCAGTGGGGTGAGCGGGAGTTACTACGAGCAGTACTTC. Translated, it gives CASSGVSGSYYEQYF.

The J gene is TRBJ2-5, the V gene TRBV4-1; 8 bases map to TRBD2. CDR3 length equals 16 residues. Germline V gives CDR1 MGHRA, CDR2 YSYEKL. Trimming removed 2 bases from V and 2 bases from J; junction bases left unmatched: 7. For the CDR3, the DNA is TGCGCCAGCAGCCAACCCCGGGAGGGATATCAAGAGACCCAGTACTTC. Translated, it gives CASSQPREGYQETQYF.

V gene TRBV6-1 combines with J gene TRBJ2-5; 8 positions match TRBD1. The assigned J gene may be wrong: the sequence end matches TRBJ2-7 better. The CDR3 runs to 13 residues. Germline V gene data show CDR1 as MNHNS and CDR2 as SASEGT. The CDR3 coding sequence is TGTGCCACCAGGACAGGGCCTTTTTACGAGCAGTACTTC. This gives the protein CATRTGPFYEQYF.

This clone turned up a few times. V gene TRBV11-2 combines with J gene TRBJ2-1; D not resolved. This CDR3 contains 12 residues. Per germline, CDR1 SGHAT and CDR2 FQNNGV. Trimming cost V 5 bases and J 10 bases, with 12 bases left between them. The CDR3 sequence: CASSPLRKEQFF. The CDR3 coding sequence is TGTGCCAGCAGCCCCTTGAGGAAGGAGCAGTTCTTC.

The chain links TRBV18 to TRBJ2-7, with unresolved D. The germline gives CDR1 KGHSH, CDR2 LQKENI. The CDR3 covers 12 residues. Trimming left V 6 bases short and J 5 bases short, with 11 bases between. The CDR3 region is CASSPPGNEQYF. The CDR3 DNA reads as TGTGCCAGCTCCCCGCCCGGTAACGAGCAGTACTTC.

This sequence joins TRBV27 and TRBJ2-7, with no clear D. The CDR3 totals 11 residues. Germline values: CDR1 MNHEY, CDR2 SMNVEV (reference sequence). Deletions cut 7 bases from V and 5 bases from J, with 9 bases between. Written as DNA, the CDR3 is TGTGCCAGCAAGAGTCGGGACGAGCAGTACTTC. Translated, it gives CASKSRDEQYF.

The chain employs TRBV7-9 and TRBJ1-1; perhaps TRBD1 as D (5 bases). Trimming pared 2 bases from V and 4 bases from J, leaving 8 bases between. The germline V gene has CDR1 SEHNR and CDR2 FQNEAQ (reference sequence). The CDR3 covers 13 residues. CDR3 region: CASSLNGGTEAFF. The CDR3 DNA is TGTGCCAGCAGCTTAAACGGGGGCACTGAAGCTTTCTTT.

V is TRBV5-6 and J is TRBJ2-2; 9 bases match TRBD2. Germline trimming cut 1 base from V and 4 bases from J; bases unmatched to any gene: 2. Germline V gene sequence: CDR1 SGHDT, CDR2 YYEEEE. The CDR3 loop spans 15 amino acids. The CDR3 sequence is CASSLTAGGTGELFF. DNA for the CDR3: TGTGCCAGCAGCTTGACAGCGGGAGGCACCGGGGAGCTGTTTTTT.

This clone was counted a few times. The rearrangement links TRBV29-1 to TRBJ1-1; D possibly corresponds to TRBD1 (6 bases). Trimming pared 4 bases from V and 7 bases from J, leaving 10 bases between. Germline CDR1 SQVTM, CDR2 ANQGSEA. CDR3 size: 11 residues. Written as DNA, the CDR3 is TGCAGCGTTGTGGGGGCGGGTGAAGCTTTCTTT. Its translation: CSVVGAGEAFF.

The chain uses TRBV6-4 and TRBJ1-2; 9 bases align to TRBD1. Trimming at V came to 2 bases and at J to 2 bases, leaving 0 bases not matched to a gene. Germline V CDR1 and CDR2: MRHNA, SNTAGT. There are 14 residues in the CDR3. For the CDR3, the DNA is TGTGCCAGCAGTGACGGACAGGGGAACTATGGCTACACCTTC. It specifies CASSDGQGNYGYTF.

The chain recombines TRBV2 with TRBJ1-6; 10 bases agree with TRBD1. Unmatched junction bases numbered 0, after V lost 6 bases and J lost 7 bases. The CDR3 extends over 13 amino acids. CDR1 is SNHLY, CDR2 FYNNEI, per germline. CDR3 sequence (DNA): TGTGCCAGCAGGGGACAGGGGAATTCACCCCTCCACTTT. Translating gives CASRGQGNSPLHF.

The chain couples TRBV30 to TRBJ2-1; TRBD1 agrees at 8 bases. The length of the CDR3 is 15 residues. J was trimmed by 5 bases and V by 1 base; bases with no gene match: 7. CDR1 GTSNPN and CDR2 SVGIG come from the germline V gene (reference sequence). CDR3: CAWSDGQGPNNEQFF. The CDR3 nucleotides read TGTGCCTGGAGTGACGGACAGGGCCCAAACAATGAGCAGTTCTTC.

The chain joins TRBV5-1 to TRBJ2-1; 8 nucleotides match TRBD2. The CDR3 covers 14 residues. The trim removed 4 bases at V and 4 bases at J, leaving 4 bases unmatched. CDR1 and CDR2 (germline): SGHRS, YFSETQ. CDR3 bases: TGCGCCAGCAGCGCCAGCGGGAGATACAATGAGCAGTTCTTC. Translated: CASSASGRYNEQFF.

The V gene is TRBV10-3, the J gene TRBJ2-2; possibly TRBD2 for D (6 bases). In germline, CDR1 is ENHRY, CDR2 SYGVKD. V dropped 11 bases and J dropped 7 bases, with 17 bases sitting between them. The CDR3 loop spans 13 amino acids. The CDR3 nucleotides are TGTGCCTCCGGCGGGACCCCGGACGGGGAGCTGTTTTTT. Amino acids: CASGGTPDGELFF.